This T cell receptor beta chain derives from a study of TIL therapy for anti-PD-1-resistant metastatic lung cancer. Overall study: A few tumors were EGFR-mutant and two were ALK-rearranged. Study-level points and caveats: Many TIL product clones were absent from baseline tumor, suggesting clonal contraction.

Germline V gene lookup returns CDR1 SGDLS and CDR2 YYNGEE. The CDR3 has 16 residues. V shed 4 bases and J shed 4 bases, with 15 bases lying between them. Indicated time point: pre-treatment sample, taken before nivolumab and TIL therapy. Most excised metastases sampled were pleural nodules or supraclavicular lymph nodes. Adults with stage 4 NSCLC were enrolled in a phase I trial. Remarks on this clone: Its antigen is as yet unknown.

This was the immunoSEQ v3 assay. Sequencing depth was 2 million to 2.5 million read pairs for survey level, roughly 4.5-6.5 million for deep. Sequenced by immunoSEQ multiplex PCR; TCRdb stores in-frame clones only, minus some. Among 6,500 to 9,000 clones listed, roughly four fifths were seen once. The chain links TRBV9 to TRBJ2-6; D unresolved. The sequenced sample was tumor tissue, obtained at baseline. This TCR was recovered from a person between 25 and 80 years old with non-small cell lung cancer. The CDR3 DNA is TGTGCCAGCAGCCCCTATACCGGGTGGGGGGCCAACGTCCTGACTTTC. Its translation is CASSPYTGWGANVLTF.